One T cell receptor (beta chain) is described in this entry. Germline CDR1 reads SGHTA; CDR2 reads FQGNSA. The CDR3 runs to 15 residues. The trim removed 5 bases at V and 4 bases at J, leaving 6 bases unmatched. As processed by the authors: Amplification from reference gene primers served as the basis for estimated nucleated cell counts. The table came from immunoSEQ multiplex PCR; TCRdb's copy has only in-frame clones and leaves some out. For V, J and clone size, that table is used; D and trimming come from the DNA. Altogether 200,000 to 250,000 clones are present, roughly 82% being singletons, with the ten largest covering 9.7%. The data originate from a study of blood T cell repertoires in COVID-19. Study at large: Material from acute and convalescent COVID-19 was sourced from the United States, Italy and Spain. T cells, B-cell-depleted T cells, or PBMCs provided the cDNA or gDNA that served as material.

Sequencing input: peripheral blood. The V and J genes are TRBV7-2 and TRBJ1-3; 9 bases line up with TRBD1. The TCR comes from a man aged 45-65 years with active or convalescent COVID-19. The CDR3 DNA reads TGTGCCAGCAGCCCCAACAGGGGGCGGGGAAACACCATATATTTT. Its protein product is CASSPNRGRGNTIYF.